This TCR beta chain was found in a study of metastatic and nonmetastatic thyroid tumors. Study information: Blood and tumor or nodule tissue repertoires from malignant and benign thyroid patients were compared.

Thyroid surgery was preceded by no treatment in any patient. Authors' data handling: To classify distant metastasis in papillary thyroid cancer, a model was built from CDR3 differences across clinicopathological groups. TCRdb reassembled clones from the PCR reads with MiXCR. These V and J calls are TCRdb output, not the study's own analysis. Of about 11,000 clones in the sample, about 37% were seen once. This TCR came from a female donor with papillary thyroid cancer or a benign thyroid nodule (not recorded which). Some clones in this sample may be carry-over from other donors' samples. The sequenced sample was tumor tissue.

CDR3 sequence: CASSYEDRATYF. The CDR3 DNA reads as TGTGCCAGCAGTTACGAGGACCGAGCGACGTACTTC. This chain connects TRBV6-2 or TRBV6-3 to TRBJ2-7; D gene uncertain. Germline lookup yields CDR1 MNHEY and CDR2 SVGEGT. This CDR3 contains 12 residues. The V end was cut by 2 bases, the J end by 12 bases, with 14 bases between.